This T cell receptor beta chain was sequenced in a study of T-cell memory formation after mild COVID-19. TCRdb called the 5' RACE reads again in MiXCR, with one record for every CDR3 protein. The sample has some 320,000 distinct CDR3 sequences; over 11% are singletons. The germline V gene has CDR1 SGHTA and CDR2 FQGTGA. The CDR3 runs to 15 residues. V lost 5 bases to trimming and J lost 5 bases; unmatched junction nucleotides: 6. This sequence joins TRBV7-3 and TRBJ2-3, with 11 bases lining up with TRBD2. The specimen was PBMCs or a T cell subset sorted from them (not recorded which). This receptor was taken from a man aged 18 to 30 who had mild COVID-19 (a few samples of this study predate the infection). Cell type and time point are not known. CDR3 protein: CASSLGTSGVDTQYF. CDR3 bases: TGTGCCAGCAGCCTCGGGACTAGCGGTGTAGATACGCAGTATTTT.